The 15 T cell receptor beta chains in this list originate from one sample, sequenced in a study of shared clonotypes between healthy human individuals. Assay: immunoSEQ multiplex PCR; the TCRdb copy retains only in-frame clones and omits some. This sample has roughly 2.5 million clones, with just over 90% found just once. The sequenced material came from naive CD4+ T cells sorted from blood. Subset noted: CD45RA+ positively selected. These receptors all stem from a man between 18 and 35 years old in good health.

This rearrangement joins TRBV18 to TRBJ1-4, with D possibly matching TRBD1 (5 bases). V lost 6 bases, J lost 7 bases, and 6 bases lay in between. The germline V gene encodes CDR1 KGHSH and CDR2 LQKENI. There are 11 residues in the CDR3. CDR3 coding DNA: TGTGCCAGCTCGGGGGGTGAAAAACTGTTTTTT. It yields the protein CASSGGEKLFF.

This sequence joins TRBV2 and TRBJ1-6, with 7 bases fitting TRBD1. After removal of 3 bases from V and 5 bases from J, the junction contained 4 bases not matched to a gene. CDR1 is SNHLY and CDR2 is FYNNEI in the germline V gene. The CDR3 runs to 15 residues. CDR3 in DNA: TGTGCCAGCAGTGATGCCAGGGGGAATAATTCACCCCTCCACTTT. This encodes CASSDARGNNSPLHF.

V usage is TRBV7-2 and J usage is TRBJ2-3; D gene uncertain. The germline V gene encodes CDR1 SGHTA and CDR2 FQGNSA. V lost 3 bases to trimming and J lost 0 bases, with 7 bases between them. The CDR3 is 14 amino acids. In nucleotides, the CDR3 is TGTGCCAGCAGCTTTCAAACTAGCACAGATACGCAGTATTTT. Translating it yields CASSFQTSTDTQYF.

This rearrangement joins TRBV25-1 to TRBJ2-2; TRBD1 or TRBD2 may be the D gene (6 bases each). This CDR3 region has 14 residues. The V gene lost 5 bases and the J gene lost 7 bases, with 14 bases spanning the gap. Germline lookup yields CDR1 MGHDK and CDR2 SYGVNS. CDR3 amino acids: CASSPGDINGELFF. CDR3 coding DNA: TGTGCCAGCAGTCCGGGGGACATTAACGGGGAGCTGTTTTTT.

This clone was detected only a few times. The V call is TRBV5-4, the J call TRBJ1-6, with a weak D call TRBD1 (5 bases). The CDR3 has 15 amino acids. Germline-derived CDR1 and CDR2 are SGHNT and YYREEE (reference sequence). Trimming stripped 4 bases from V and 10 bases from J, with 18 bases between. CDR3 nucleotide sequence: TGTGCCAGCAGCCTATTCTCCGGGGCCTGGTCACCCCTCCACTTT. Translation: CASSLFSGAWSPLHF.

This chain joins TRBV19 and TRBJ1-6; D remains ambiguous. The CDR3 is 16 residues long. In germline, CDR1 is LNHDA, CDR2 SQIVND (reference sequence). V lost 6 bases, J lost 3 bases, and 15 bases lay in between. The CDR3 is CASRGQSLNYNSPLHF. CDR3 DNA: TGTGCCAGTAGAGGCCAGTCCCTCAACTATAATTCACCCCTCCACTTT.

This clone came up a few times. V usage is TRBV6-1 and J usage is TRBJ1-6; TRBD1 matches 8 bases. The germline gives CDR1 MNHNS, CDR2 SASEGT. This CDR3 spans 12 amino acids. Losses at the gene ends were 3 bases for V and 18 bases for J; bases not matched to a gene: 7. The CDR3 spells CASSDRGLSHHF. In DNA form, the CDR3 reads TGTGCCAGCAGTGACAGGGGGCTCTCCCACCACTTT.

This chain joins TRBV25-1 and TRBJ1-1, with D maybe TRBD1 (6 bases). Trimming took 3 bases from V and 4 from J, leaving 12 bases between them. There are 14 residues in the CDR3. The V gene's germline CDR1 is MGHDK and CDR2 SYGVNS. The CDR3 protein is CASSDSGAGTEAFF. CDR3 nucleotides: TGTGCCAGCAGTGATTCAGGGGCGGGCACTGAAGCTTTCTTT.

This chain uses TRBV7-8 with TRBJ2-7; the D gene is possibly TRBD1 (6 bases). V dropped 6 bases and J dropped 9 bases, with 24 bases sitting between them. Germline CDR1 is SGHVS and CDR2 is FQNEAQ. CDR3 size: 15 residues. CDR3 nucleotide sequence: TGTGCCAGCAGGCTTAGTTGGGACACAGACCTCGGGCAGTACTTC. This translates into CASRLSWDTDLGQYF. Supplemented by reference TRBV7-8 and TRBJ2-7, the full variable domain reads GAGVSQSPRYKVAKRGQDVALRCDPISGHVSLFWYQQALGQGPEFLTYFQNEAQLDKSGLPSDRFFAERPEGSVSTLKIQRTQQEDSAVYLCASRLSWDTDLGQYFGPGTRLTVT.

The J gene is TRBJ2-3, the V gene TRBV10-1; 8 positions match TRBD2. The CDR3 is 15 amino acids. V trimming: 4 bases; J trimming: 2 bases; junction bases outside the gene matches: 5. Germline assignment: CDR1 WNHNN and CDR2 SYGVQD (reference sequence). The CDR3 sequence: CASSAFGGATDTQYF. CDR3 DNA sequence: TGCGCCAGCAGTGCCTTCGGGGGGGCCACAGATACGCAGTATTTT.

V usage is TRBV5-1 and J usage is TRBJ2-6; no definite D call. CDR1 is SGHRS and CDR2 is YFSETQ in the germline V gene. The CDR3 consists of 16 residues. V dropped 4 bases and J dropped 0 bases, with 11 bases sitting between them. The CDR3 reads CASSAPPSSGANVLTF. In DNA form, the CDR3 reads TGCGCCAGCAGCGCCCCCCCAAGCTCTGGGGCCAACGTCCTGACTTTC.

The rearrangement joins TRBV9 to TRBJ1-3; 10 nucleotides match TRBD1. CDR3 size: 16 residues. CDR1 SGDLS and CDR2 YYNGEE come from the germline V gene. Trimming cost V 4 bases and J 2 bases; bases outside gene matches: 6. The CDR3 spells CASSPPGQGTGNTIYF. As DNA, the CDR3 is TGTGCCAGCAGCCCCCCGGGACAGGGGACTGGAAACACCATATATTTT.

V is TRBV6-5 and J is TRBJ1-4; D might be TRBD1 (6 bases). The CDR3 extends over 16 amino acids. V lost 4 bases and J lost 0, with 12 bases in between. In germline, CDR1 is MNHEY, CDR2 SVGAGI. In DNA form, the CDR3 reads TGTGCCAGCAGTTTGCCGGGACAAGCAACTAATGAAAAACTGTTTTTT. This gives the protein CASSLPGQATNEKLFF.

This clone was observed a handful of times. This sequence joins TRBV19 and TRBJ1-5; D unresolved. The CDR3 totals 15 residues. V was clipped by 10 bases and J by 5 bases, with 21 bases between them. Per germline, CDR1 LNHDA and CDR2 SQIVND (reference sequence). CDR3 region: CATGRRTDAHQPQHF. CDR3 nucleotide sequence: TGTGCCACCGGGCGGAGAACAGACGCTCATCAGCCCCAGCATTTT. Full variable domain (missing parts from reference TRBV19 and TRBJ1-5): DGGITQSPKYLFRKEGQNVTLSCEQNLNHDAMYWYRQDPGQGLRLIYYSQIVNDFQKGDIAEGYSVSREKKESFPLTVTSAQKNPTAFYLCATGRRTDAHQPQHFGDGTRLSIL.

Turning to this clone: The identical CDR3 is also encoded by other nucleotide sequences in the sample. CDR3 protein: CASSPGTGGYNEQFF. Here the CDR3 DNA reads TGCGCCAGCAGCCCTGGGACAGGGGGATACAATGAGCAGTTCTTC. The chain has TRBV5-1 and TRBJ2-1; 11 bases fit TRBD1. There are 15 residues in the CDR3. Germline-derived CDR1 and CDR2 are SGHRS and YFSETQ. The V and J ends lost 4 bases and 4 bases, in that order; junction bases with no gene match: 4.